This is a list of T cell receptor beta chains from one sample in a study of shared clonotypes between healthy human individuals. Clones were read by immunoSEQ multiplex PCR, and TCRdb kept only the in-frame ones, dropping some. The sample has 450,000 to 550,000 clones, more than 65% seen once. The sequencing sample was made of PBMCs. The receptors originated from a middle-aged woman in good health. Some clones in this sample may be carry-over from other donors' samples. CDR3s include the opening cysteine and the closing phenylalanine or tryptophan. The order of the fields is D gene, J gene, V gene, clone size, CDR3 protein, CDR3 DNA. D genes are given only for firm matches. The size of a clone is reported for some rows only, either as once, few or many, or as a class for expanded clones.

TRBD2 | TRBJ2-2 | TRBV11-2 | - | CASSRGREAGELFF | TGTGCCAGCAGCCGGGGGCGGGAGGCCGGGGAGCTGTTTTTT
- | TRBJ2-5 | TRBV9 | many | CASSVDRTQETQYF | TGTGCCAGCAGCGTCGACAGAACCCAAGAGACCCAGTACTTC
TRBD2 | TRBJ2-1 | TRBV5-6 | - | CASSPGLAGVNEQFF | TGTGCCAGCAGCCCGGGACTAGCGGGAGTTAATGAGCAGTTCTTC
TRBD2 | TRBJ2-2 | TRBV9 | - | CASSTGAGETGELFF | TGTGCCAGCAGCACGGGAGCGGGAGAGACCGGGGAGCTGTTTTTT
- | TRBJ2-4 | TRBV11-2 | - | CASSLERSIQYF | TGTGCCAGCAGCTTAGAGCGATCCATTCAGTACTTC
- | TRBJ2-7 | TRBV9 | - | CASSAGLYDYEQYF | TGTGCCAGCAGCGCGGGACTGTACGACTACGAGCAGTACTTC
- | TRBJ2-3 | TRBV7-9 | - | CASSLTGREDTQYF | TGTGCCAGCAGCTTGACAGGGAGGGAAGATACGCAGTATTTT
TRBD1 | TRBJ1-2 | TRBV19 | - | CASREPRTGNYGYTF | TGTGCCAGTCGGGAACCTAGGACAGGGAACTATGGCTACACCTTC
- | TRBJ1-5 | TRBV7-2 | - | CASSLGASQYSNQPQHF | TGTGCCAGCAGCTTAGGCGCCAGTCAGTATAGCAATCAGCCCCAGCATTTT
- | TRBJ2-7 | TRBV28 | - | CASSFLPSSYEQYF | TGTGCCAGCAGTTTTCTGCCCAGCTCCTACGAGCAGTACTTC
- | TRBJ1-2 | TRBV18 | - | CASSPAGGLNYGYTF | TGTGCCAGCTCACCGGCGGGGGGATTAAACTATGGCTACACCTTC
TRBD1 | TRBJ2-5 | TRBV27 | - | CASSRPGQGALGTQYF | TGTGCCAGCAGTCGACCGGGACAGGGGGCTTTAGGGACCCAGTACTTC
- | TRBJ2-3 | TRBV7-8 | - | CASSLEGGTDTDTQYF | TGTGCCAGCAGCTTAGAGGGAGGCACGGACACAGATACGCAGTATTTT
TRBD2 | TRBJ2-1 | TRBV9 | - | CASSASGTSPNEQFF | TGTGCCAGCAGCGCGTCCGGGACTAGTCCCAATGAGCAGTTCTTC
- | TRBJ2-7 | TRBV4-3 | once | CASSPRQASYEQYF | TGCGCCAGCAGCCCCCGACAGGCTTCCTACGAGCAGTACTTC
TRBD2 | TRBJ2-7 | TRBV6-6 | - | CASSGGGYEQYF | TGTGCCAGCAGTGGGGGGGGATACGAGCAGTACTTC
- | TRBJ2-1 | TRBV27 | - | CASSPWDLTMKQFF | TGTGCCAGCAGTCCCTGGGACCTTACAATGAAGCAGTTCTTC
TRBD2 | TRBJ2-1 | TRBV11-2 | - | CASSQLRSTSGRGNEQFF | TGTGCCAGCAGCCAACTACGATCTACTAGCGGGAGGGGGAATGAGCAGTTCTTC
- | TRBJ2-2 | TRBV28 | - | CASSLLETGELFF | TGTGCCAGCAGCCTGTTGGAGACCGGGGAGCTGTTTTTT
- | TRBJ2-5 | TRBV5-8 | - | CASSLFRRQETQYF | TGTGCCAGCAGCTTGTTCAGGCGGCAAGAGACCCAGTACTTC
- | TRBJ2-7 | TRBV6-1 | - | CASRPGIPGYEQYF | TGTGCCAGCAGGCCAGGGATACCTGGGTACGAGCAGTACTTC
TRBD2 | TRBJ2-5 | TRBV7-8 | - | CASSPGGGLGETQYF | TGTGCCAGCAGCCCCGGGGGGGGGCTAGGGGAGACCCAGTACTTC
- | TRBJ2-1 | TRBV6-4 | - | CASSDFGGGSYNEQFF | TGTGCCAGCAGTGACTTTGGCGGAGGGTCCTACAATGAGCAGTTCTTC
- | TRBJ2-1 | TRBV11-2 | - | CASSLEGTSYNEQFF | TGTGCCAGCAGCTTAGAAGGTACTAGCTACAATGAGCAGTTCTTC
- | TRBJ1-2 | TRBV29-1 | few | CSVDYRGGVGYTF | TGCAGCGTGGATTATAGAGGGGGTGTCGGCTACACCTTC
TRBD2 | TRBJ2-7 | TRBV28 | - | CASSFHTSGRGYEQYF | TGTGCCAGCAGTTTCCATACTAGCGGGAGGGGGTACGAGCAGTACTTC
- | TRBJ1-1 | TRBV10-3 | - | CAISESWILNTEAFF | TGTGCCATCAGTGAGTCCTGGATTCTGAACACTGAAGCTTTCTTT
TRBD1 | TRBJ1-3 | TRBV9 | - | CASSSTGAGNTIYF | TGTGCCAGCAGCTCCACAGGGGCTGGAAACACCATATATTTT
TRBD2 | TRBJ2-1 | TRBV5-6 | - | CASSLAQGLAKNEQFF | TGTGCCAGCAGCTTGGCCCAGGGACTAGCGAAAAATGAGCAGTTCTTC
TRBD1 | TRBJ1-5 | TRBV18 | - | CASSLGTGAQPQHF | TGTGCCAGCTCACTCGGGACAGGGGCTCAGCCCCAGCATTTT
- | TRBJ2-7 | TRBV5-1 | - | CASSLLRDPSSYEQYF | TGCGCCAGCAGCTTGTTGCGGGACCCAAGCTCCTACGAGCAGTACTTC
- | TRBJ2-3 | TRBV11-2 | - | CASSLDLWATDTQYF | TGTGCCAGCAGCTTAGATCTATGGGCCACAGATACGCAGTATTTT
TRBD2 | TRBJ2-5 | TRBV27 | - | CASRRLARVMQETQYF | TGTGCCAGCAGACGACTAGCGAGAGTCATGCAAGAGACCCAGTACTTC
- | TRBJ2-5 | TRBV25-1 | - | CASSPHHQETQYF | TGTGCCAGCAGTCCCCACCACCAAGAGACCCAGTACTTC
TRBD1 | TRBJ2-1 | TRBV28 | - | CASSPWTGGGEQFF | TGTGCCAGCAGCCCCTGGACAGGAGGCGGTGAGCAGTTCTTC
- | TRBJ2-7 | TRBV15 | - | CATSRRIKYGPGTYEQYF | TGTGCCACCAGCAGACGTATTAAATACGGACCGGGCACCTACGAGCAGTACTTC
- | TRBJ2-5 | TRBV4-1 | once | CASSQIRGGETQYF | TGCGCCAGCAGCCAGATTCGGGGTGGAGAGACCCAGTACTTC
TRBD1 | TRBJ2-2 | TRBV6-1 | - | CASSAGTGWTGELFF | TGTGCCAGCAGTGCCGGGACAGGTTGGACCGGGGAGCTGTTTTTT
- | TRBJ2-1 | TRBV29-1 | - | CSGRGSTYNEQFF | TGCAGCGGCCGGGGTTCCACCTACAATGAGCAGTTCTTC
- | TRBJ2-1 | TRBV18 | - | CASSPETAYNEQFF | TGTGCCAGCTCACCAGAGACAGCCTACAATGAGCAGTTCTTC
TRBD2 | TRBJ2-5 | TRBV9 | - | CASSVAAGVGGETQYF | TGTGCCAGCAGCGTAGCTGCGGGAGTAGGAGGAGAGACCCAGTACTTC
- | TRBJ2-7 | TRBV5-5 | - | CASSFRDLPYEQYF | TGTGCCAGCAGCTTCAGGGATCTACCCTACGAGCAGTACTTC
- | TRBJ2-3 | TRBV28 | many | CASSAPNTDTQYF | TGTGCCAGCAGTGCCCCTAATACAGATACGCAGTATTTT
- | TRBJ1-5 | TRBV6-5 | - | CASSERQVNQPQHF | TGTGCCAGCAGTGAACGACAGGTCAATCAGCCCCAGCATTTT
TRBD2 | TRBJ2-2 | TRBV4-2 | - | CASSQDLVLAGMANTGELFF | TGTGCCAGCAGCCAAGATCTAGTACTAGCGGGGATGGCGAACACCGGGGAGCTGTTTTTT
- | TRBJ1-5 | TRBV11-2 | - | CASSLSGNQPQHF | TGTGCCAGCAGCTTAAGTGGTAATCAGCCCCAGCATTTT
- | TRBJ2-4 | TRBV28 | - | CASSSPTGENIQYF | TGTGCCAGCAGTTCCCCTACAGGAGAAAACATTCAGTACTTC
- | TRBJ1-3 | TRBV19 | - | CASSIAATDGNTIYF | TGTGCCAGTAGTATTGCTGCGACAGATGGAAACACCATATATTTT
- | TRBJ2-3 | TRBV6-5 | - | CASSFFSWDTQYF | TGTGCCAGCAGTTTTTTCTCTTGGGATACGCAGTATTTT